This TCR beta chain was obtained from a study of cytomegalovirus exposure and HLA in healthy donors. On the study more broadly: Around 80 million unique TCRs from HLA-typed donors were held in an early data release.

General observations from the study: Later work found most CMV-associated TCR beta chains apparently HLA-restricted. In a later analysis, V- and J-gene trimming of beta chains associated with a DCLRE1C missense variant, replicated independently.

The study sampled nominally healthy donors, though unrecorded immune exposures were likely. Germline V CDR1 and CDR2: SGHTA, FQGNSA. The ends were cut back, 4 bases at V and 2 bases at J, with 20 bases in the middle. CDR3 length: 17 residues. The PCR employed 60 Vbeta primers together with 13 Jbeta primers. Assay used: immunoSEQ multiplex PCR; TCRdb lists only in-frame clones, some missing. Of approximately 100,000 clones listed, over 9% were seen once; the top ten hold roughly 5%. This clone was found a few times. Its cognate antigen is unknown. This TCR was sampled from a man aged 35 to 55 in good health and CMV-seropositive. Sequencing used PBMCs. The chain recombines TRBV7-2 with TRBJ2-5; TRBD1 is a possible D gene (6 bases). CDR3 residues: CASSSLPRGYSQETQYF. As DNA, the CDR3 is TGTGCCAGCAGCTCATTACCCAGGGGCTACTCACAAGAGACCCAGTACTTC.